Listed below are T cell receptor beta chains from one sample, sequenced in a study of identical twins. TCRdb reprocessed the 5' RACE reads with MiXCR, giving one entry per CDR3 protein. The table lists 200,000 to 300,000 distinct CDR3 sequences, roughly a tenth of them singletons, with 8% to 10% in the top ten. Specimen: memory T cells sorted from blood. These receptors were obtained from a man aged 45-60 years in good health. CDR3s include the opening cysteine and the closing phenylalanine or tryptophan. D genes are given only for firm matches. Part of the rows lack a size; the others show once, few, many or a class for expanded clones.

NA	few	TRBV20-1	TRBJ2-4	TGCAGTGCTAGACATGGAAACGCCAAAAACATTCAGTACTTC	CSARHGNAKNIQYF
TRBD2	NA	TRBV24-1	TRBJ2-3	TGTGCCATCAGTGATTCCTTAGGCGGGGGAAACACAGATACGCAGTATTTT	CAISDSLGGGNTDTQYF
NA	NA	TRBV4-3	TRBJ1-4	TGCGCCAGCAGCCAAGGGTCGGGGAATGAAAAACTGTTTTTT	CASSQGSGNEKLFF
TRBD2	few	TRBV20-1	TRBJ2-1	TGCAGTGCTAGACGCGGGAGTGGGTACAATGAGCAGTTCTTC	CSARRGSGYNEQFF
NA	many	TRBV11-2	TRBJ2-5	TGTGCCAGCAGCTCCCGGCCAGCGTTAGAAGAGACCCAGTACTTC	CASSSRPALEETQYF
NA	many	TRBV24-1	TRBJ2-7	TGTGCCACCACCGACCCCAGGGGACTATACGAGCAGTACTTC	CATTDPRGLYEQYF
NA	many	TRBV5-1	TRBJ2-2	TGCGCCAGCAGCTTCGGTCAACCGCGAGTCACCGGGGAGCTGTTTTTT	CASSFGQPRVTGELFF
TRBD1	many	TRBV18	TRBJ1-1	TGTGCCAGCTCACCACTTGGACAGGCGCACACTGAAGCTTTCTTT	CASSPLGQAHTEAFF
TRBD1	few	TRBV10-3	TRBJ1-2	TGTGCCATCAGTGACCCCTTCGGACAGGGAAACTATGGCTACACCTTC	CAISDPFGQGNYGYTF
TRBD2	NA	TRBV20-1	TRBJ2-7	TGCAGTGCTAGAAAAACCGGACTAGCGGGGGGCGAGCAGTACTTC	CSARKTGLAGGEQYF
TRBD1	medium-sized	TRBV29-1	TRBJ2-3	TGCAGCGTCCGGACAGGGGGCGGCACAGATACGCAGTATTTT	CSVRTGGGTDTQYF
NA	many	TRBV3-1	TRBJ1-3	TGTGCCAGCAGCCAAGTCACCGGGCCATACTCTGGAAACACCATATATTTT	CASSQVTGPYSGNTIYF
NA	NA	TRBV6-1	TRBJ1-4	TGTGCCAGCAGTGATATGGTTTCCAGACCCACAGAAAAACTGTTTTTT	CASSDMVSRPTEKLFF
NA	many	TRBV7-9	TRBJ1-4	TGTGCCAGCAGCCCCCAAACAGCAACTAATGAAAAACTGTTTTTT	CASSPQTATNEKLFF
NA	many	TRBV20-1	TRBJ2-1	TGCAGTGCTAGCAGCCGGGGATATGAGCAGTTCTTC	CSASSRGYEQFF
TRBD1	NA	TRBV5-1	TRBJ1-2	TGCGCCAGCAGCTTGGGGACCCGGGACAGTGGCTACACCTTC	CASSLGTRDSGYTF
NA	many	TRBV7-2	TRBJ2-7	TGTGCCAGCAGCTTAGGGCTGTCGGTAGAGACCTACGAGCAGTACTTC	CASSLGLSVETYEQYF
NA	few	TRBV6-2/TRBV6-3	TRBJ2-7	TGTGCCAGCAGCACCTATACCCAACCGACAGGGAGGATCTACGAGCAGTACTTC	CASSTYTQPTGRIYEQYF
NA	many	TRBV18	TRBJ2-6	TGTGCCAGCTCACCAAAGGCAGGAACCCTCGACGGGGCCAACGTCCTGACTTTC	CASSPKAGTLDGANVLTF
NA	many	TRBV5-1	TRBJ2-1	TGCGCCAGCAGCTTGGAGACTATCAATGAGCAGTTCTTC	CASSLETINEQFF
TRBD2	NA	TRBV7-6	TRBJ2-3	TGTGCCAGCAGCCTAGGAACTAGCGGTACTAACGAAGAGTATTTT	CASSLGTSGTNEEYF
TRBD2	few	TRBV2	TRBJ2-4	TGTGCCAGCAGGGAAGGGTTAGGACTAGCGGGAGTCTTAGCCAAAAACATTCAGTACTTC	CASREGLGLAGVLAKNIQYF
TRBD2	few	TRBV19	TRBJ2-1	TGTGCCAGTAGTAACCCCCCCGGGACTAGCGGGGGAATGGGTCTGTTCTTC	CASSNPPGTSGGMGLFF
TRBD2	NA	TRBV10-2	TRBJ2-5	TGCGCCAGCAGTGACACAGCTAGCGGCCCCCCAGCCCAGTACTTC	CASSDTASGPPAQYF
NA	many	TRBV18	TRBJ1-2	TGTGCCAGCTCACCACCCGAGAGTTTTTCTGGTGGCTACACCTTC	CASSPPESFSGGYTF
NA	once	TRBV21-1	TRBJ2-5	TGTGCCAGCAGCAAGGGACTAGCGGTTGCCCGTTGGGAGACCCAGTACTTC	CASSKGLAVARWETQYF
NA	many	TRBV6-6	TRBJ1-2	TGTGCCAGCAGTTACGTCCAGGTGTATGGCTACACCTTC	CASSYVQVYGYTF
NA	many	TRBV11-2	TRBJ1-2	TGTGCCAGCAGCCCCAACAGGAGGGTCGTATTC	CASSPNRRVVF
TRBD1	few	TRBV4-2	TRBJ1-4	TGTGCCAGCAGCCAAGTCGGGACAGGGTTAGAAAAACTGTTTTTT	CASSQVGTGLEKLFF
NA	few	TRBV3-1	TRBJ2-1	TGTGCCAGCAGCGGCGACCTGGAGGGAGAGCAGTTCTTC	CASSGDLEGEQFF